This T cell receptor beta chain was recorded in a study of CD8+ T cells in alopecia areata. Sequencing templates came from extracted RNA that was reverse transcribed into cDNA. Clones were sequenced by immunoSEQ multiplex PCR, and TCRdb holds only the in-frame ones, with some missing. The data contain 200,000 to 250,000 clones, approximately 70% of them seen just once; the ten biggest clones take up approximately 1.2%. Concerning this clone: Different DNA sequences within this sample yield the same CDR3.

Treatment specified: oral pan-JAK inhibitor, 5-10 mg twice daily. The CDR3 consists of 14 residues. CDR1 is SGHTA and CDR2 is FQGNSA in the germline V gene. The V and J ends lost 3 bases and 1 base respectively, with 8 bases between them. The TCR comes from a human donor with alopecia areata. This sequence joins TRBV7-2 and TRBJ2-3; D ambiguous. This material consisted of CD4+ T cells sorted from blood, taken between weeks 43 and 45, from a patient treated with tofacitinib. In nucleotides, the CDR3 is TGTGCCAGCAGCTTGAGTGGGGGCACAGATACGCAGTATTTT. Translating it yields CASSLSGGTDTQYF.